This T cell receptor (beta chain) was identified in a study of human versus mouse CDR3 diversity and MHC coevolution. About the study: Reportedly, immunoSEQ detects one in 200,000 T cells with minimized PCR bias. Study-wide results and caveats: Mice had fewer CDR3 deletions and insertions than humans on average. The lowest clonal inequality scores came from most of the three human donors.

CDR1 MNHEY and CDR2 SVGAGI come from the germline V gene. The CDR3 length is 15 residues. Between the trimmed V and J ends, which lost 8 bases and 5 bases, there was a span of 21 bases. TCRdb keeps only in-frame clones here, not all; method: immunoSEQ multiplex PCR. The sample has fewer than 80,000 clones, around 90% seen once. Regarding this clone: What it binds is unknown.

The chain couples TRBV6-5 to TRBJ2-5; weak D call: TRBD2 (7 bases). This receptor was taken from a person between 25 and 70 years old in good health. Material: naive CD4+ T cells from blood. Subset here: CD45RO-negative CD62L-positive naive CD4 T cells. The CDR3 reads CASAIGGSRGETQYF. Written as DNA, the CDR3 is TGTGCCAGCGCGATCGGCGGGAGCAGGGGCGAGACCCAGTACTTC.